This T cell receptor beta chain derives from a study of CD8 T cells in ankylosing spondylitis. Study-wide results and limits: In ankylosing spondylitis patients, matched synovial fluid reportedly showed significant enrichment of disease-linked clones. Ankylosing spondylitis blood seemed to carry a telltale TCR beta motif made of roughly 8 highly homologous variants.

Remarks on this clonotype: Its target is unknown.

Germline V gives CDR1 SGHDT, CDR2 YYEEEE. Trimming pared 4 bases from V and 2 bases from J, leaving 7 bases between. The CDR3 is made up of 12 amino acids. TCRdb re-called the 5' RACE reads with MiXCR, one entry per CDR3 protein. The data contain about 240,000 distinct CDR3 sequences, roughly a quarter of them singletons. The specimen sequenced was blood, either unsorted or a sorted T cell fraction (not recorded which). The receptor was derived from a male donor with ankylosing spondylitis or in good health (not recorded which). This chain links TRBV5-6 with TRBJ2-7; D gene ambiguous. CDR3 sequence reads: CASSLQAYEQYF. Here the CDR3 DNA reads TGTGCCAGCAGCCTGCAGGCCTACGAGCAGTACTTC.